The 7 T cell receptor beta chains listed next were all sequenced from one sample in a study of CD8+ T cells in alopecia areata. Following extraction, RNA underwent reverse transcription to cDNA, which served as the sequencing template. This table comes from immunoSEQ multiplex PCR, and its TCRdb copy is limited to in-frame clones, with some not included. This sample carries about 180,000 clones, around 64% of them seen once, and the ten largest clones take about an eighth. Material: CD8+ T cells sorted from blood, obtained at week 0. These receptors came from a human donor with alopecia areata.

CDR3 coding DNA: TGCGCCAGCTGGGAGCGGGGTCTCACCGGGGAGCTGTTTTTT. Translating it yields CASWERGLTGELFF. The rearrangement links TRBV5-1 to TRBJ2-2, with TRBD2 identical over 7 bases. This CDR3 spans 14 amino acids. Trimming cost V 7 bases and J 4 bases; bases outside gene matches: 7. Germline lookup yields CDR1 SGHRS and CDR2 YFSETQ.

The chain joins TRBV19 to TRBJ1-5; D unclear. This CDR3 region has 15 residues. With 2 bases removed from V and 2 bases from J, the gap between germline ends came to 10 bases. Germline loops: CDR1 LNHDA, CDR2 SQIVND (reference sequence). The CDR3 DNA is TGTGCCAGTAGTATATGGCAGGCGGGCAATCAGCCCCAGCATTTT. Translation gives CASSIWQAGNQPQHF. The variable domain in full, with the rest retrieved from reference TRBV19 and TRBJ1-5, is DGGITQSPKYLFRKEGQNVTLSCEQNLNHDAMYWYRQDPGQGLRLIYYSQIVNDFQKGDIAEGYSVSREKKESFPLTVTSAQKNPTAFYLCASSIWQAGNQPQHFGDGTRLSIL.

The CDR3 sequence is CASSTGTGRFTEAFF. Here the CDR3 DNA reads TGTGCCAGCAGCACCGGGACAGGGAGATTCACTGAAGCTTTCTTT. This rearrangement joins TRBV7-6 to TRBJ1-1; 9 bases are a match to TRBD1. Trimming at V came to 5 bases and at J to 4 bases, leaving 8 bases not matched to a gene. The CDR3 spans 15 residues. Germline CDR1 and CDR2: SGHVS and FNYEAQ.

The V and J genes are TRBV6-5 and TRBJ2-3; 8 positions agree with TRBD2. Germline-derived CDR1 and CDR2 are MNHEY and SVGAGI. The CDR3 covers 16 residues. Germline trimming cut 2 bases from V and 9 bases from J; bases unmatched to any gene: 13. The CDR3 DNA reads TGTGCCAGCAGTTACACCGTGACTAGCGTGGGAGACACGCAGTATTTT. This gives the protein CASSYTVTSVGDTQYF.

The V gene is TRBV9, the J gene TRBJ1-3, with no clear D. Per germline, CDR1 SGDLS and CDR2 YYNGEE. Trimming pared 0 bases from V and 0 bases from J, leaving 1 base between. The CDR3 contains 13 residues. CDR3 region: CASSVGSGNTIYF. In DNA, the CDR3 is TGTGCCAGCAGCGTAGGCTCTGGAAACACCATATATTTT. The complete variable domain, with remaining parts taken from reference TRBV9 and TRBJ1-3, reads DSGVTQTPKHLITATGQRVTLRCSPRSGDLSVYWYQQSLDQGLQFLIQYYNGEERAKGNILERFSAQQFPDLHSELNLSSLELGDSALYFCASSVGSGNTIYFGEGSWLTVV.

J is TRBJ2-6 and V is TRBV4-1; possibly TRBD2 for D (5 bases). CDR3 length equals 16 residues. Germline V gene data show CDR1 as MGHRA and CDR2 as YSYEKL. V was shortened by 8 bases and J by 0 bases, with 14 bases between the two germline ends. Here the CDR3 reads CASLARLNSGANVLTF. CDR3 nucleotides: TGCGCCAGCCTAGCTCGCTTAAACTCTGGGGCCAACGTCCTGACTTTC.

Details on this clone: The sample holds other DNA sequences that translate to the same CDR3. V usage is TRBV27 and J usage is TRBJ2-5; D tentatively reads TRBD1 or TRBD2 (6 bases each). V dropped 2 bases and J dropped 4 bases, with 8 bases sitting between them. There are 13 residues in the CDR3. CDR1 and CDR2 from the germline V gene are MNHEY and SMNVEV (reference sequence). For the CDR3, the DNA is TGTGCCAGCAGTTTAGGGGGGCTAGAGACCCAGTACTTC. This encodes CASSLGGLETQYF.